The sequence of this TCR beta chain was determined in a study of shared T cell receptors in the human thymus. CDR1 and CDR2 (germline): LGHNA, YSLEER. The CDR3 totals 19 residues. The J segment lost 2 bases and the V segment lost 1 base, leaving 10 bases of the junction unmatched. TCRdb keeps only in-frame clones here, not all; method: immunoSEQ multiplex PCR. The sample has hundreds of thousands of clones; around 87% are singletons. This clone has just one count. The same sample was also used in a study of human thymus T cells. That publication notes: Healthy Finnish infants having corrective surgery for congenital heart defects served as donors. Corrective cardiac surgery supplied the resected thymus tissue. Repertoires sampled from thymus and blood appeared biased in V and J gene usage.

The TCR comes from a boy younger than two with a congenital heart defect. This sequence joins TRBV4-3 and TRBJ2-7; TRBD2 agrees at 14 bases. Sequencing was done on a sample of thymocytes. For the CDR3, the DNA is TGCGCCAGCAGCCAAGCAGACGGGACTAGCGGGAGTCTAACCTACGAGCAGTACTTC. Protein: CASSQADGTSGSLTYEQYF.